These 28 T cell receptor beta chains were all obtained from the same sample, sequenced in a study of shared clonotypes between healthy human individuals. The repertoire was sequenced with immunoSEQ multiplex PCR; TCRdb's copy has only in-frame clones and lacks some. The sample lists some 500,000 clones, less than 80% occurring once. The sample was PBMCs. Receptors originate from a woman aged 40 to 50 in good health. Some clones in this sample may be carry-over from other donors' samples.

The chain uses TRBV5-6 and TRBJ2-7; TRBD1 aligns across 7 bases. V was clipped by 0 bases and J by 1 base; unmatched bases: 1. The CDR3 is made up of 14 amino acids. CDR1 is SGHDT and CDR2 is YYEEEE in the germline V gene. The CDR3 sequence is CASSLATGSYEQYF. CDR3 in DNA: TGTGCCAGCAGCTTGGCGACAGGGTCCTACGAGCAGTACTTC.

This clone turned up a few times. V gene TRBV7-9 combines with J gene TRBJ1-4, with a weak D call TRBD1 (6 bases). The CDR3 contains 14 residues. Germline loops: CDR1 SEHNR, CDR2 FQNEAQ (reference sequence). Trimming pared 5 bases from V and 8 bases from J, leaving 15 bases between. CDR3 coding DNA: TGTGCCAGCAGCCCGTTGACAGGTCAGGAAAAACTGTTTTTT. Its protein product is CASSPLTGQEKLFF.

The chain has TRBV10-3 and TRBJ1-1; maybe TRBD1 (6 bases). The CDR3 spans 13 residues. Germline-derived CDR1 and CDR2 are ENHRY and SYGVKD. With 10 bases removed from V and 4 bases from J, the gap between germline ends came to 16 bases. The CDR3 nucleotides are TGTGCCAGCAGGGACACGGGAGGCACTGAAGCTTTCTTT. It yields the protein CASRDTGGTEAFF.

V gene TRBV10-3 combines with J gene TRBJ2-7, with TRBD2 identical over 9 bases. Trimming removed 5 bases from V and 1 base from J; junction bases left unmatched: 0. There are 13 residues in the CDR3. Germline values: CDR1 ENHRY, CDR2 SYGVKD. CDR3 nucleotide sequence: TGTGCCATCAGTAGCGGGGGGTCCTACGAGCAGTACTTC. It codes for CAISSGGSYEQYF.

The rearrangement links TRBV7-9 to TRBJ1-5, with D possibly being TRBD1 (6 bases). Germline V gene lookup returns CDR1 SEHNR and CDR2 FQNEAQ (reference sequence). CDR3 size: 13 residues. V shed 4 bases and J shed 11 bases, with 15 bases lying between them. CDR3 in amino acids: CASSSPYRETQHF. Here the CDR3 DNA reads TGTGCCAGCAGCTCCCCGTACAGGGAGACCCAGCATTTT.

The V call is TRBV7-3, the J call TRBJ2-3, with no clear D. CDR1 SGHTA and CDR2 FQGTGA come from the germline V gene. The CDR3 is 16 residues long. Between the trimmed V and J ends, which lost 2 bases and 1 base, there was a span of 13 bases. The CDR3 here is CASSLGVALGTDTQYF. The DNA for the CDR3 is TGTGCCAGCAGCTTAGGGGTAGCCCTGGGCACAGATACGCAGTATTTT.

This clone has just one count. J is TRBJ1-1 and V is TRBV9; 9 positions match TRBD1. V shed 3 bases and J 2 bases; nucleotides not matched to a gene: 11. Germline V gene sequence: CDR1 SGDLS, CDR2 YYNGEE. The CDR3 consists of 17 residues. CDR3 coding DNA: TGTGCCAGCAGCGCTGGCGGGACAGGGTTGAGAAACACTGAAGCTTTCTTT. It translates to CASSAGGTGLRNTEAFF.

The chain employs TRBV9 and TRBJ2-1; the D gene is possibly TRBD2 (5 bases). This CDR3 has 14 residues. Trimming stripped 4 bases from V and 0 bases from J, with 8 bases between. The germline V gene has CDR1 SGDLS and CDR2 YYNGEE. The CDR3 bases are TGTGCCAGCAGCCGAGGGTTCTCCTACAATGAGCAGTTCTTC. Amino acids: CASSRGFSYNEQFF. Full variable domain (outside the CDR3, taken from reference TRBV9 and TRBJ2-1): DSGVTQTPKHLITATGQRVTLRCSPRSGDLSVYWYQQSLDQGLQFLIQYYNGEERAKGNILERFSAQQFPDLHSELNLSSLELGDSALYFCASSRGFSYNEQFFGPGTRLTVL.

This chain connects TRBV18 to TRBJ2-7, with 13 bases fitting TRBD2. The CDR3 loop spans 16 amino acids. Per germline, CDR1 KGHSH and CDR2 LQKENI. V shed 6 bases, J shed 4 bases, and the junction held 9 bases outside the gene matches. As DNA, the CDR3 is TGTGCCAGCTCGGCAACTAGCGGGAGGGGTAGATACGAGCAGTACTTC. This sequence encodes CASSATSGRGRYEQYF.

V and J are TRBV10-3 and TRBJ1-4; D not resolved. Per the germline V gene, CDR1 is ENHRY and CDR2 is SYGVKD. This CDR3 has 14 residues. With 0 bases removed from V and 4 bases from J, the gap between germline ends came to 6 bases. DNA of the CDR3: TGTGCCATCAGTGAGTCGGTTAATAATGAAAAACTGTTTTTT. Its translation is CAISESVNNEKLFF.

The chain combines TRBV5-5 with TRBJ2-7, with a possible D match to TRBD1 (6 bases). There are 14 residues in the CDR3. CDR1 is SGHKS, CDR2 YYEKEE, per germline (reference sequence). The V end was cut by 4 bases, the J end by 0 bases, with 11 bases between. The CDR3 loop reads CASSRRDNSYEQYF. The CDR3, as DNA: TGTGCCAGCAGCCGACGGGACAACTCCTACGAGCAGTACTTC. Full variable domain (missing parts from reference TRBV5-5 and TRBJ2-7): DAGVTQSPTHLIKTRGQQVTLRCSPISGHKSVSWYQQVLGQGPQFIFQYYEKEERGRGNFPDRFSARQFPNYSSELNVNALLLGDSALYLCASSRRDNSYEQYFGPGTRLTVT.

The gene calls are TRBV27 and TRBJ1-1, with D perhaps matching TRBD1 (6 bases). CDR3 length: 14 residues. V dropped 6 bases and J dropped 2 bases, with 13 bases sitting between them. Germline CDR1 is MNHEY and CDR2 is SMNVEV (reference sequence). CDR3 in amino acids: CASRPGQLNTEAFF. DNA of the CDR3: TGTGCCAGCAGACCGGGACAATTAAACACTGAAGCTTTCTTT.

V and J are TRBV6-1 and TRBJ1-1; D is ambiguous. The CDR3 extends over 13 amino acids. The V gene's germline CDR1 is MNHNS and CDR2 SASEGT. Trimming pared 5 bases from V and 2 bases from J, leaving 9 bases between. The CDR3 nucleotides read TGTGCCAGCAGTCTAAGCCGAAACACTGAAGCTTTCTTT. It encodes CASSLSRNTEAFF.

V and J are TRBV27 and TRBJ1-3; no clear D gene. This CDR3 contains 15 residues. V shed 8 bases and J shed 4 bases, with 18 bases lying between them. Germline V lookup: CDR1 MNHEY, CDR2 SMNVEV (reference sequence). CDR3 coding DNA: TGTGCCAGCGCCCCTCGAGGAGGGAGAGGAAACACCATATATTTT. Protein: CASAPRGGRGNTIYF.

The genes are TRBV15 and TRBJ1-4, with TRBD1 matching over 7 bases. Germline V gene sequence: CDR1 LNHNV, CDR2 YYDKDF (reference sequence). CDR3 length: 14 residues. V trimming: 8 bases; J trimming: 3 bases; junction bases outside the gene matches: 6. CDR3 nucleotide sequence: TGTGCCACCTCCCAGGGACAGTCTAATGAAAAACTGTTTTTT. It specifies CATSQGQSNEKLFF.

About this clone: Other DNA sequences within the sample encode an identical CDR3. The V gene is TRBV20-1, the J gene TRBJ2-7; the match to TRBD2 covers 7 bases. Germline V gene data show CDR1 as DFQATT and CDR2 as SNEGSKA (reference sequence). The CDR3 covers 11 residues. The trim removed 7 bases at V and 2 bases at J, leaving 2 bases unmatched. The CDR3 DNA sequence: TGCAGTGTCCGGGGGGCCTACGAGCAGTACTTC. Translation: CSVRGAYEQYF.

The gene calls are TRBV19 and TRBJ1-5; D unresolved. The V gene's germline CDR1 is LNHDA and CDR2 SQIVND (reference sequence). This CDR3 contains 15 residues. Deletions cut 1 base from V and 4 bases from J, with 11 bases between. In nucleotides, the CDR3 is TGTGCCAGTAGTATAGGGAAGGGAAGGAATCAGCCCCAGCATTTT. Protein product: CASSIGKGRNQPQHF.

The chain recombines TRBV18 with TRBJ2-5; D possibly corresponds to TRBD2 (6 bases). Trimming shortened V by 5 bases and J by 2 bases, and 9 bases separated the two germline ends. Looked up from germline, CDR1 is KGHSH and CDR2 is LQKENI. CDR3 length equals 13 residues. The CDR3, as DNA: TGTGCCAGCTCATCGGGAGTACAAGAGACCCAGTACTTC. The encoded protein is CASSSGVQETQYF.

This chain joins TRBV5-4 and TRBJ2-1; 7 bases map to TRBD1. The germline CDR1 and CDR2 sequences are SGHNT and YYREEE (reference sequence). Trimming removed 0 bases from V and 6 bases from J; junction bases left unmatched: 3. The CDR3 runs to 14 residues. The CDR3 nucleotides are TGTGCCAGCAGCTTGGTCACAGGGGCCAATGAGCAGTTCTTC. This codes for CASSLVTGANEQFF.

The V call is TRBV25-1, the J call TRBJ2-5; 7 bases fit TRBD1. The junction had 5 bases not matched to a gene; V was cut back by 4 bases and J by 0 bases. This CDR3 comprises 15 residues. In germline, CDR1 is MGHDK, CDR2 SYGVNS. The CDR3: CASSALGQHQETQYF. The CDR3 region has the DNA TGTGCCAGCAGTGCCCTGGGACAGCACCAAGAGACCCAGTACTTC.

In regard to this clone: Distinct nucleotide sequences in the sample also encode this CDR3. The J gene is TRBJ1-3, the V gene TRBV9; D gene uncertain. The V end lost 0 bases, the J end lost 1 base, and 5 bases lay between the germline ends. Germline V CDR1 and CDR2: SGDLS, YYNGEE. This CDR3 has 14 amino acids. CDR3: CASSVEGSGNTIYF. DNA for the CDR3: TGTGCCAGCAGCGTAGAGGGTTCTGGAAACACCATATATTTT. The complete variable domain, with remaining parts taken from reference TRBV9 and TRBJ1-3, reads DSGVTQTPKHLITATGQRVTLRCSPRSGDLSVYWYQQSLDQGLQFLIQYYNGEERAKGNILERFSAQQFPDLHSELNLSSLELGDSALYFCASSVEGSGNTIYFGEGSWLTVV.

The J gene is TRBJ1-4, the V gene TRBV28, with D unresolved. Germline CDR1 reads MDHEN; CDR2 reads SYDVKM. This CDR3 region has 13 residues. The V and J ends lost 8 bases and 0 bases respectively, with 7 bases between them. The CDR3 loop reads CASYGATNEKLFF. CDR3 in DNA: TGTGCCAGCTACGGTGCAACTAATGAAAAACTGTTTTTT.

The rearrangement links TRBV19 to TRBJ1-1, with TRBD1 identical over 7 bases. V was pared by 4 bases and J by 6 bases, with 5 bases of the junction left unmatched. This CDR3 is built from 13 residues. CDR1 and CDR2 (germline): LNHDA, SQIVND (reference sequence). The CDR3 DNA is TGTGCCAGTAGTAAGGGGGCAGCCGCTGAAGCTTTCTTT. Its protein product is CASSKGAAAEAFF.

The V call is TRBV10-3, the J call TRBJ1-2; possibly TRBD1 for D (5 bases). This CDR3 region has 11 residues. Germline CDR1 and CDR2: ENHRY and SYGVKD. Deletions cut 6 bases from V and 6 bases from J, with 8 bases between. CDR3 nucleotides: TGTGCCATCAGCCAGGGAGATGGCTACACCTTC. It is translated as CAISQGDGYTF.

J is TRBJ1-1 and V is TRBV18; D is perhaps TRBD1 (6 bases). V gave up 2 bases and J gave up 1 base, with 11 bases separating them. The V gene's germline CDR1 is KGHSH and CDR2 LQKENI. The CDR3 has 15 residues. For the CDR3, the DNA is TGTGCCAGCTCACCAACGACAGGCCGGAACACTGAAGCTTTCTTT. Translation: CASSPTTGRNTEAFF.

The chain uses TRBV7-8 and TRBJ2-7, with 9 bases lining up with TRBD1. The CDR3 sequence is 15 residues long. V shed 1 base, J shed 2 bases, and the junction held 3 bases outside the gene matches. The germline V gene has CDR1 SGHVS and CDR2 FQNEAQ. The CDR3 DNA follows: TGTGCCAGCAGCTTAGGGACAGGGGATACCTACGAGCAGTACTTC. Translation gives CASSLGTGDTYEQYF. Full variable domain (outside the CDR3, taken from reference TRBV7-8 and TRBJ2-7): GAGVSQSPRYKVAKRGQDVALRCDPISGHVSLFWYQQALGQGPEFLTYFQNEAQLDKSGLPSDRFFAERPEGSVSTLKIQRTQQEDSAVYLCASSLGTGDTYEQYFGPGTRLTVT.

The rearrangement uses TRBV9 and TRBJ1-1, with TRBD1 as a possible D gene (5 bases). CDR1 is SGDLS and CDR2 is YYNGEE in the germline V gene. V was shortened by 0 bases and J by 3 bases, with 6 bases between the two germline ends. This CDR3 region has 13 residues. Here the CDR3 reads CASSVGRDTEAFF. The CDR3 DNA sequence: TGTGCCAGCAGCGTAGGCAGGGACACTGAAGCTTTCTTT.

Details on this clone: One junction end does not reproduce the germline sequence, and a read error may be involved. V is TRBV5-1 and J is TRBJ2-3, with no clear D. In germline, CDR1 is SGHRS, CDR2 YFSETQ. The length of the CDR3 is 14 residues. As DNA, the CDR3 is TGCGCCCGCAGGCCCCAAAGGGTTACAGATACGCAGTATTTT. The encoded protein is CARRPQRVTDTQYF.